These T cell receptor beta chains were read from a single sample in a study of blood T cell repertoires in COVID-19. Generated by immunoSEQ multiplex PCR, the TCRdb table keeps only in-frame clones and is missing some. The sample contains roughly 250,000 clones, approximately 86% of which appear only once. The sample comprised PBMCs or T cells enriched from blood (not recorded which). These receptors came from a woman in her 30s with acute COVID-19. CDR3s include the opening cysteine and the closing phenylalanine or tryptophan. The D gene is left open where the match is weak. Only some rows state a clone size, as once, few, many or a class for expanded clones.

TRBV5-1	once	-	TRBJ1-2	CASSLGLGEIYGYTF	TGCGCCAGCAGCTTGGGCCTCGGGGAAATCTATGGCTACACCTTC
TRBV5-1	-	-	TRBJ2-7	CASSLSGNSYEQYF	TGCGCCAGCAGCTTGTCAGGGAACTCCTACGAGCAGTACTTC
TRBV5-1	-	TRBD1	TRBJ1-2	CASSSTGGMDGYTF	TGCGCCAGCAGCTCGACAGGGGGAATGGATGGCTACACCTTC
TRBV5-4	-	-	TRBJ2-7	CASSLVQGPSHEQYF	TGTGCCAGCAGCTTGGTTCAAGGACCTAGCCACGAGCAGTACTTC
TRBV7-9	-	-	TRBJ1-2	CASSLEDGYGYTF	TGTGCCAGCAGCTTGGAGGACGGCTATGGCTACACCTTC
TRBV2	-	TRBD2	TRBJ2-5	CASSGPRLAGGTKYRETQYF	TGTGCCAGCAGTGGGCCCCGACTAGCGGGGGGGACGAAGTATCGGGAGACCCAGTACTTC
TRBV27	-	TRBD1	TRBJ2-7	CASSLLGQGREQYF	TGTGCCAGCAGTTTACTAGGACAGGGAAGGGAGCAGTACTTC
TRBV21-1	-	-	TRBJ2-6	CASSKWAGTGKGTGANVLTF	TGTGCCAGCAGCAAATGGGCCGGGACAGGGAAAGGGACTGGGGCCAACGTCCTGACTTTC
TRBV7-2	-	TRBD2	TRBJ2-3	CASSPNSGGSTDTQYF	TGTGCCAGCAGCCCTAATAGCGGGGGTAGCACAGATACGCAGTATTTT
TRBV19	-	TRBD1	TRBJ2-7	CASSSGTGGYEQYF	TGTGCCAGTAGTTCCGGGACAGGGGGCTACGAGCAGTACTTC
TRBV7-6	once	-	TRBJ2-7	CASSLRGAGLWSEQYF	TGTGCCAGCAGCCTCCGAGGTGCAGGGCTTTGGAGCGAGCAGTACTTC
TRBV7-6	-	TRBD1	TRBJ2-3	CASSLAPGTGAPDTQYF	TGTGCCAGCAGCTTAGCCCCCGGGACAGGGGCCCCAGATACGCAGTATTTT
TRBV24-1	-	-	TRBJ1-5	CATSVGGNQPQHF	TGTGCCACCAGTGTAGGGGGAAATCAGCCCCAGCATTTT
TRBV3-1/TRBV3-2	-	-	TRBJ1-1	CASSQASLEAFF	TGTGCCAGCAGCCAAGCCTCCCTGGAGGCTTTCTTT
TRBV10-1	-	TRBD1	TRBJ2-5	CASSEETGGKETQYF	TGCGCCAGCAGTGAGGAAACAGGGGGAAAAGAGACCCAGTACTTC
TRBV27	once	-	TRBJ1-2	CASSGGDNYGYTF	TGTGCCAGCAGCGGGGGAGATAACTATGGCTACACCTTC
TRBV7-9	-	TRBD2	TRBJ2-1	CASSLTSGEYNEQFF	TGTGCCAGCAGCTTGACTAGCGGGGAATACAATGAGCAGTTCTTC
TRBV3-1/TRBV3-2	-	-	TRBJ2-7	CASSQVAGSVEQYF	TGTGCCAGCAGCCAGGTTGCGGGGTCAGTCGAGCAGTACTTC
TRBV13	-	-	TRBJ1-2	CASQTGGYGYTF	TGTGCCAGCCAGACCGGGGGCTATGGCTACACCTTC
TRBV12-3/TRBV12-4	-	-	TRBJ2-7	CASSPHGSNEQYF	TGTGCCAGCAGCCCCCATGGGAGCAACGAGCAGTACTTC
TRBV4-2	-	TRBD1	TRBJ1-1	CASSRSGTGGVEAFF	TGTGCCAGCAGCCGATCCGGGACAGGGGGGGTTGAAGCTTTCTTT
TRBV30	few	-	TRBJ2-2	CAWSVSRLTGELFF	TGTGCCTGGAGTGTTTCCCGGTTGACCGGGGAGCTGTTTTTT
TRBV19	-	-	TRBJ2-7	CASSIVGASRNEQYF	TGTGCCAGTAGTATTGTGGGGGCGAGTCGAAACGAGCAGTACTTC
TRBV12-2	-	-	TRBJ2-1	CASRLAPQGTFSYNEQFF	TGTGCAAGTCGCTTAGCGCCACAGGGTACCTTCTCCTACAATGAGCAGTTCTTC
TRBV7-2	-	-	TRBJ2-3	CASSLVGAGDTQYF	TGTGCCAGCAGCTTAGTTGGGGCGGGGGATACGCAGTATTTT
TRBV15	-	TRBD1	TRBJ2-1	CATSRGQGQYNEQFF	TGTGCCACCAGCAGGGGACAGGGGCAGTACAATGAGCAGTTCTTC
TRBV7-9	-	TRBD1	TRBJ2-5	CASSPSRLNRGHRETQYF	TGTGCCAGCAGCCCATCCCGGCTTAACAGGGGTCATCGGGAGACCCAGTACTTC
TRBV10-2	-	-	TRBJ2-7	CASRAFRDEQYF	TGCGCCAGCAGGGCGTTTCGGGACGAGCAGTACTTC
TRBV19	-	-	TRBJ1-5	CASSWGERNQPQHF	TGTGCCAGTAGTTGGGGGGAGCGCAATCAGCCCCAGCATTTT
TRBV30	-	TRBD1	TRBJ1-1	CAWSGGTVYAEAFF	TGTGCCTGGAGTGGGGGGACAGTTTACGCTGAAGCTTTCTTT
TRBV7-8	-	-	TRBJ1-4	CASSHTETNEKLFF	TGTGCCAGCAGCCATACAGAGACTAATGAAAAACTGTTTTTT
TRBV30	-	TRBD1	TRBJ1-5	CAWSGQGEQPQHF	TGTGCCTGGAGTGGACAGGGTGAGCAGCCCCAGCATTTT
TRBV19	-	-	TRBJ2-7	CASSTVSSYEQYF	TGTGCCAGTAGTACGGTAAGCTCCTACGAGCAGTACTTC
TRBV12-5	-	-	TRBJ1-1	CASGLSTNTEAFF	TGTGCTAGTGGTTTGAGCACTAACACTGAAGCTTTCTTT
TRBV7-6	-	TRBD1	TRBJ2-5	CASSSTGLRETQYF	TGTGCCAGCAGCTCGACAGGGCTCCGAGAGACCCAGTACTTC